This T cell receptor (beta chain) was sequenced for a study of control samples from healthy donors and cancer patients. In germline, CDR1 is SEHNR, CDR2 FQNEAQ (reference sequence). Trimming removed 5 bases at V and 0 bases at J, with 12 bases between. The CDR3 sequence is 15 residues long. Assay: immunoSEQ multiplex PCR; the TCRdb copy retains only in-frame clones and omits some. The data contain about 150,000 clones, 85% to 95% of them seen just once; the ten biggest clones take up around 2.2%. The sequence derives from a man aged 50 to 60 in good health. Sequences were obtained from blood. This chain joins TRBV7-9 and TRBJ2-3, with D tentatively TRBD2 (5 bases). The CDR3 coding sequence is TGTGCCAGCAGCCCGGCCGGGGTTAGCACAGATACGCAGTATTTT. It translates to CASSPAGVSTDTQYF.